Listed below are T cell receptor beta chains from one sample, sequenced in a study of T cell therapy after organ transplantation. Repertoires were generated with immunoSEQ multiplex PCR, while TCRdb's copy carries only in-frame clones and drops some. The profile shows roughly 48,000 clones, 94% of them singletons. For these TCRs, the target antigens are not known. Here the sequenced sample was CD8+ T cells from blood, taken before autologous CMV-specific T cell therapy. The receptors derive from a human patient who had received a solid organ transplant and had CMV disease. Both conserved end residues are part of each CDR3. D genes are given only for firm matches. Clone size is shown for a subset of rows, as once, few, many or a class of expanded clone.

J: TRBJ2-5
size: NA
V: TRBV5-1
D: NA
CDR3: CASSLESGLETQYF
DNA: TGCGCCAGCAGCTTGGAATCGGGGTTGGAGACCCAGTACTTC

J: TRBJ1-5
size: NA
V: TRBV4-1
D: NA
CDR3: CASSQVGGGHGNQPQHF
DNA: TGCGCCAGCAGCCAAGTGGGCGGAGGGCATGGCAATCAGCCCCAGCATTTT

J: TRBJ1-1
size: once
V: TRBV20-1
D: NA
CDR3: CSAPGAFF
DNA: TGCAGTGCCCCCGGGGCTTTCTTT

J: TRBJ2-5
size: NA
V: TRBV29-1
D: NA
CDR3: CSVESREETQYF
DNA: TGCAGCGTTGAAAGCAGGGAAGAGACCCAGTACTTC

J: TRBJ2-2
size: NA
V: TRBV27
D: TRBD1
CDR3: CASSLFPEGATGELFF
DNA: TGTGCCAGCAGTTTATTTCCCGAGGGGGCCACCGGGGAGCTGTTTTTT

J: TRBJ1-5
size: NA
V: TRBV2
D: NA
CDR3: CASSEGRGQPQHF
DNA: TGTGCCAGCAGTGAGGGGAGGGGTCAGCCCCAGCATTTT

J: TRBJ2-2
size: NA
V: TRBV10-3
D: TRBD1
CDR3: CAISAGPGGPAYTGELFF
DNA: TGTGCCATCAGTGCAGGACCAGGGGGTCCGGCGTACACCGGGGAGCTGTTTTTT

J: TRBJ2-7
size: NA
V: TRBV5-4
D: TRBD1
CDR3: CASSWGTGRNEQYF
DNA: TGTGCCAGCAGCTGGGGGACAGGACGTAACGAGCAGTACTTC

J: TRBJ2-1
size: NA
V: TRBV27
D: TRBD1
CDR3: CASTKTGTGLDEQFF
DNA: TGTGCCAGCACTAAAACCGGGACAGGGTTGGATGAGCAGTTCTTC

J: TRBJ1-2
size: NA
V: TRBV6-5
D: TRBD1
CDR3: CASSYLGTATYYGYTF
DNA: TGTGCCAGCAGTTACTTGGGGACAGCTACTTACTATGGCTACACCTTC

J: TRBJ2-7
size: NA
V: TRBV27
D: TRBD2
CDR3: CASSKTSSSYEQYF
DNA: TGTGCCAGCAGTAAGACTAGCTCCTCCTACGAGCAGTACTTC

J: TRBJ2-7
size: NA
V: TRBV4-1
D: NA
CDR3: CASSQEGQGRNEQYF
DNA: TGCGCCAGCAGCCAAGAGGGGCAGGGGCGGAACGAGCAGTACTTC

J: TRBJ1-1
size: NA
V: TRBV19
D: NA
CDR3: CASSIEETANTEAFF
DNA: TGTGCCAGTAGTATAGAGGAGACAGCAAACACTGAAGCTTTCTTT

J: TRBJ2-1
size: NA
V: TRBV11-2
D: TRBD2
CDR3: CASSLAPSGRRDNEQFF
DNA: TGTGCCAGCAGCTTAGCGCCTAGCGGGAGACGTGATAATGAGCAGTTCTTC

J: TRBJ2-7
size: NA
V: TRBV10-1
D: NA
CDR3: CASSEAVSSYEQYF
DNA: TGCGCCAGCAGTGAGGCGGTCAGCTCCTACGAGCAGTACTTC

J: TRBJ2-7
size: NA
V: TRBV30
D: NA
CDR3: CAWSPTGDLYEQYF
DNA: TGTGCCTGGAGTCCGACCGGGGACCTCTACGAGCAGTACTTC

J: TRBJ1-1
size: NA
V: TRBV6-5
D: NA
CDR3: CASSYSARGGTEAFF
DNA: TGTGCCAGCAGTTACTCGGCCAGGGGCGGCACTGAAGCTTTCTTT

J: TRBJ1-2
size: NA
V: TRBV29-1
D: TRBD1
CDR3: CSVEDQTGGRYGYTF
DNA: TGCAGCGTTGAAGATCAGACAGGGGGGAGGTATGGCTACACCTTC

J: TRBJ2-3
size: NA
V: TRBV27
D: TRBD2
CDR3: CASSLMPGGEGDTQYF
DNA: TGTGCCAGCAGTTTAATGCCGGGAGGGGAAGGGGATACGCAGTATTTT

J: TRBJ1-2
size: NA
V: TRBV5-4
D: TRBD1
CDR3: CASSSSGTVLRGIYGYTF
DNA: TGTGCCAGCAGCTCCTCCGGGACAGTCCTCCGTGGTATCTATGGCTACACCTTC

J: TRBJ2-3
size: NA
V: TRBV5-1
D: NA
CDR3: CASSLDSFTDTQYF
DNA: TGCGCCAGCAGCTTGGACAGTTTCACAGATACGCAGTATTTT

J: TRBJ2-5
size: NA
V: TRBV5-6
D: TRBD1
CDR3: CASSSFRGETQYF
DNA: TGTGCCAGCAGCTCGTTCAGGGGGGAGACCCAGTACTTC

J: TRBJ2-5
size: few
V: TRBV2
D: TRBD2
CDR3: CASRETSGDQETQYF
DNA: TGTGCCAGCAGGGAGACTAGCGGGGACCAAGAGACCCAGTACTTC

J: TRBJ1-1
size: NA
V: TRBV7-8
D: NA
CDR3: CASSLVGANTEAFF
DNA: TGTGCCAGCAGCTTAGTTGGGGCGAACACTGAAGCTTTCTTT

J: TRBJ1-2
size: NA
V: TRBV7-9
D: NA
CDR3: CASRTLSFSGSGYGYTF
DNA: TGTGCCAGCAGGACCCTTTCTTTTTCGGGTAGTGGATATGGCTACACCTTC

J: TRBJ1-5
size: NA
V: TRBV15
D: NA
CDR3: CATSRRVGQPQHF
DNA: TGTGCCACCAGCAGGAGGGTTGGTCAGCCCCAGCATTTT

J: TRBJ1-1
size: NA
V: TRBV6-5
D: NA
CDR3: CASSYSLAALNTEAFF
DNA: TGTGCCAGCAGTTACTCGCTTGCAGCCTTGAACACTGAAGCTTTCTTT

J: TRBJ2-7
size: NA
V: TRBV5-6
D: TRBD1
CDR3: CASTYGTGPYEQYF
DNA: TGTGCCAGCACCTACGGGACAGGTCCCTACGAGCAGTACTTC

J: TRBJ2-1
size: few
V: TRBV6-4
D: TRBD2
CDR3: CASSDSSSGSQFF
DNA: TGTGCCAGCAGTGACTCGAGTAGCGGGAGTCAGTTCTTC

J: TRBJ2-1
size: NA
V: TRBV19
D: TRBD2
CDR3: CASSPFSGSGVLNEQFF
DNA: TGTGCCAGTAGTCCCTTTAGCGGGAGTGGAGTATTGAATGAGCAGTTCTTC

J: TRBJ1-1
size: NA
V: TRBV27
D: NA
CDR3: CASSGGVAEAFF
DNA: TGTGCCAGCAGCGGGGGGGTCGCTGAAGCTTTCTTT

J: TRBJ2-7
size: NA
V: TRBV30
D: NA
CDR3: CAWSTGRKAYEQYF
DNA: TGTGCCTGGAGTACCGGCCGCAAGGCCTACGAGCAGTACTTC

J: TRBJ2-2
size: NA
V: TRBV7-9
D: NA
CDR3: CASSLFEQRPLNTGELFF
DNA: TGTGCCAGCAGCTTATTTGAACAAAGACCCTTGAACACCGGGGAGCTGTTTTTT

J: TRBJ2-1
size: NA
V: TRBV29-1
D: NA
CDR3: CSVVPRLFQGPEQFF
DNA: TGCAGCGTTGTTCCAAGGTTGTTTCAGGGGCCTGAGCAGTTCTTC

J: TRBJ2-7
size: NA
V: TRBV6-5
D: TRBD2
CDR3: CASSYGTSFHEQYF
DNA: TGTGCCAGCAGTTACGGGACTAGTTTCCACGAGCAGTACTTC

J: TRBJ1-3
size: once
V: TRBV27
D: NA
CDR3: CASSPTAFSGNTIYF
DNA: TGTGCCAGCAGTCCGACAGCTTTCTCTGGAAACACCATATATTTT

J: TRBJ1-6
size: NA
V: TRBV27
D: NA
CDR3: CASSSPGLGGYNSPLHF
DNA: TGTGCCAGCAGCTCACCAGGCCTGGGAGGTTATAATTCACCCCTCCACTTT

J: TRBJ2-1
size: NA
V: TRBV4-1
D: NA
CDR3: CASSLMSEQFF
DNA: TGCGCCAGCAGCCTCATGAGTGAGCAGTTCTTC

J: TRBJ2-2
size: once
V: TRBV7-9
D: TRBD2
CDR3: CASSLVLSGITTGELFF
DNA: TGTGCCAGCAGCTTAGTCCTTAGCGGGATAACAACCGGGGAGCTGTTTTTT

J: TRBJ1-3
size: NA
V: TRBV19
D: NA
CDR3: CASSISGISGNTIYF
DNA: TGTGCCAGTAGTATATCGGGTATCTCTGGAAACACCATATATTTT

J: TRBJ1-1
size: NA
V: TRBV4-1
D: NA
CDR3: CASSQEPVRNTEAFF
DNA: TGCGCCAGCAGCCAAGAGCCCGTTAGAAACACTGAAGCTTTCTTT

J: TRBJ2-4
size: NA
V: TRBV5-6
D: NA
CDR3: CASSLSLGDLAKNIQYF
DNA: TGTGCCAGCAGCTTGAGTTTGGGGGATTTAGCCAAAAACATTCAGTACTTC

J: TRBJ2-7
size: NA
V: TRBV6-5
D: TRBD2
CDR3: CASSYREGSYEQYF
DNA: TGTGCCAGCAGTTATCGGGAGGGGTCCTACGAGCAGTACTTC

J: TRBJ1-4
size: once
V: TRBV4-3
D: TRBD1
CDR3: CASSQAPGTGWELDEKLFF
DNA: TGCGCCAGCAGCCAAGCCCCTGGGACAGGGTGGGAATTGGATGAAAAACTGTTTTTT

J: TRBJ2-2
size: NA
V: TRBV29-1
D: NA
CDR3: CSVEDQGVYGELFF
DNA: TGCAGCGTTGAAGATCAGGGAGTCTACGGGGAGCTGTTTTTT

J: TRBJ2-7
size: NA
V: TRBV5-8
D: NA
CDR3: CASSWTTGAKYYEQYF
DNA: TGTGCCAGCAGCTGGACGACTGGCGCGAAGTACTACGAGCAGTACTTC

J: TRBJ2-1
size: NA
V: TRBV7-7
D: TRBD2
CDR3: CASRPLAGGYNEQFF
DNA: TGTGCCAGCAGGCCTCTAGCGGGAGGCTACAATGAGCAGTTCTTC

J: TRBJ2-5
size: NA
V: TRBV11-3
D: NA
CDR3: CASSLPGETQYF
DNA: TGTGCCAGCAGCTTACCCGGGGAGACCCAGTACTTC

J: TRBJ2-7
size: once
V: TRBV29-1
D: TRBD1
CDR3: CSVEAGRGYEQYF
DNA: TGCAGCGTTGAAGCGGGCAGGGGGTACGAGCAGTACTTC

J: TRBJ2-1
size: NA
V: TRBV5-6
D: NA
CDR3: CASSLGVGGPYNEQFF
DNA: TGTGCCAGCAGCTTGGGTGTCGGGGGGCCCTACAATGAGCAGTTCTTC

J: TRBJ2-3
size: once
V: TRBV19
D: TRBD2
CDR3: CASSTLLAGGLLITDTQYF
DNA: TGTGCCAGTAGTACTCTACTAGCGGGGGGGCTTTTAATCACAGATACGCAGTATTTT

J: TRBJ2-1
size: NA
V: TRBV27
D: NA
CDR3: CASSLEGDEQFF
DNA: TGTGCCAGCAGTTTGGAAGGCGATGAGCAGTTCTTC

J: TRBJ1-1
size: NA
V: TRBV7-8
D: NA
CDR3: CASSLVSVAFF
DNA: TGTGCCAGCAGCTTAGTCTCAGTGGCTTTCTTT

J: TRBJ1-1
size: NA
V: TRBV4-2
D: NA
CDR3: CASSQVEGRILLDTEAFF
DNA: TGTGCCAGCAGCCAAGTGGAGGGGCGGATACTTTTGGACACTGAAGCTTTCTTT

J: TRBJ1-4
size: NA
V: TRBV2
D: TRBD1
CDR3: CASSEVPDRAVTNEKLFF
DNA: TGTGCCAGCAGTGAAGTACCGGACAGGGCCGTAACTAATGAAAAACTGTTTTTT

J: TRBJ2-1
size: NA
V: TRBV6-5
D: TRBD2
CDR3: CASSGGATSNEQFF
DNA: TGTGCCAGCTCGGGGGGGGCCACTAGTAATGAGCAGTTCTTC

J: TRBJ1-3
size: NA
V: TRBV13
D: NA
CDR3: CASQGWTPSGNTIYF
DNA: TGTGCCAGCCAAGGATGGACACCCTCTGGAAACACCATATATTTT

J: TRBJ2-7
size: NA
V: TRBV7-9
D: NA
CDR3: CASSSRDGGNEQYF
DNA: TGTGCCAGCAGCTCCCGGGACGGCGGGAACGAGCAGTACTTC

J: TRBJ1-1
size: NA
V: TRBV14
D: TRBD1
CDR3: CASSLQGLGTEAFF
DNA: TGTGCCAGCAGCCTACAGGGGCTGGGGACTGAAGCTTTCTTT